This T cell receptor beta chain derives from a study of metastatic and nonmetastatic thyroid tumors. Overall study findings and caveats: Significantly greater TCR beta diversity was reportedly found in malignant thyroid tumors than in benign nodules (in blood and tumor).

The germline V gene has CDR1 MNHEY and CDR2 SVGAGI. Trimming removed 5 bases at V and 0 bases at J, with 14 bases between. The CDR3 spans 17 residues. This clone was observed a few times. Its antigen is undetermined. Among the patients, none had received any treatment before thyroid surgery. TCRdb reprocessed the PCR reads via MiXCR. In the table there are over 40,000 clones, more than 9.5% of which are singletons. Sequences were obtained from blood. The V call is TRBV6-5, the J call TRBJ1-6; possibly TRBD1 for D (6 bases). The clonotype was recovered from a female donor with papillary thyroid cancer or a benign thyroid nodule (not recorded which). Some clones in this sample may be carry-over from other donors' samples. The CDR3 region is CASSPRQERSYNSPLHF. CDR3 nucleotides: TGTGCCAGCAGTCCCCGACAGGAACGCTCCTATAATTCACCCCTCCACTTT.